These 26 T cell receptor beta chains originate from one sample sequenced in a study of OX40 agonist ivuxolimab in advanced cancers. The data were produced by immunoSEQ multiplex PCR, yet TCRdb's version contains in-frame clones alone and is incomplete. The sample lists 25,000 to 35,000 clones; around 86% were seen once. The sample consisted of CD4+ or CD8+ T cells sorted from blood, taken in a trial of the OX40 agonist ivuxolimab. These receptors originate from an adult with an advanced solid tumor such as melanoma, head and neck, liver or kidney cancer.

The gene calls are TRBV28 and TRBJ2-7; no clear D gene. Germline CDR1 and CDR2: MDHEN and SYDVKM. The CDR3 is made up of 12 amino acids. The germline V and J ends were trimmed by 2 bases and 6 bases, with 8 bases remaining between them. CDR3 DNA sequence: TGTGCCAGCAGTTTAGGATATCCCGAGCAGTACTTC. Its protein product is CASSLGYPEQYF.

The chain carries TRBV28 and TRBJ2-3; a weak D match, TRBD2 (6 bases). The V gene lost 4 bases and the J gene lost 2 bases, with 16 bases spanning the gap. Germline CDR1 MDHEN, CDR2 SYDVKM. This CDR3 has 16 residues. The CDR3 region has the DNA TGTGCCAGCAGTTATGGGGGGAAGGAATACACAGATACGCAGTATTTT. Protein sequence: CASSYGGKEYTDTQYF. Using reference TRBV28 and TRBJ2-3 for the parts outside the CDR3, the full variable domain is DVKVTQSSRYLVKRTGEKVFLECVQDMDHENMFWYRQDPGLGLRLIYFSYDVKMKEKGDIPEGYSVSREKKERFSLILESASTNQTSMYLCASSYGGKEYTDTQYFGPGTRLTVL.

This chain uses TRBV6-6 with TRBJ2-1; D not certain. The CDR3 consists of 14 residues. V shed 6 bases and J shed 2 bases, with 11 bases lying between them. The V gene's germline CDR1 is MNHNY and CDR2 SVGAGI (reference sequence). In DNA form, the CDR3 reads TGTGCCAGCAGCCTCGTCGGAACCTACAATGAGCAGTTCTTC. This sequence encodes CASSLVGTYNEQFF.

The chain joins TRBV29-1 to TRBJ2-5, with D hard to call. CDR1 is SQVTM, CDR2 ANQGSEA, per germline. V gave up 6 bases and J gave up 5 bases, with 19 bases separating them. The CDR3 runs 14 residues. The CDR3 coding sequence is TGCAGCGTCTTAATCGAGACAATTTGGGAGACCCAGTACTTC. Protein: CSVLIETIWETQYF.

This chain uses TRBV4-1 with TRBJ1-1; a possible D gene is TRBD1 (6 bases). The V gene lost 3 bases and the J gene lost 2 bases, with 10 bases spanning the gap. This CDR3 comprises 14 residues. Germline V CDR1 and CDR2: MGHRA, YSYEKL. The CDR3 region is CASSQNRENTEAFF. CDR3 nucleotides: TGCGCCAGCAGCCAGAACAGGGAAAACACTGAAGCTTTCTTT.

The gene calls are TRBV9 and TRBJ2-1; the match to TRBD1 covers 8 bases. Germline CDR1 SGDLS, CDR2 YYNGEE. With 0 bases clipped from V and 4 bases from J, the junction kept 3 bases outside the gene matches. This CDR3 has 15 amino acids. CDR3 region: CASSVETGDYNEQFF. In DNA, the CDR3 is TGTGCCAGCAGCGTAGAGACAGGGGATTACAATGAGCAGTTCTTC.

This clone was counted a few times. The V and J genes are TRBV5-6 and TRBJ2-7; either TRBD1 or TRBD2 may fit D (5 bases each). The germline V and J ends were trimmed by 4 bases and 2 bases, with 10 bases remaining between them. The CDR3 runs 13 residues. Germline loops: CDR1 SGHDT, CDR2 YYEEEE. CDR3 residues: CASSQGTTYEQYF. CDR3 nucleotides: TGTGCCAGCAGCCAAGGGACCACCTACGAGCAGTACTTC.

CDR3 sequence reads: CASSLLSGRCLYNEQFF. The CDR3 DNA sequence: TGTGCCAGCAGCCTCCTTAGCGGGAGGTGTTTGTACAATGAGCAGTTCTTC. The V and J genes are TRBV6-7 and TRBJ2-1; 10 bases are shared with TRBD2. TRBV6-7 is an open reading frame whose function is uncertain. This CDR3 is built from 17 residues. The J segment lost 4 bases and the V segment lost 6 bases, leaving 12 bases of the junction unmatched.

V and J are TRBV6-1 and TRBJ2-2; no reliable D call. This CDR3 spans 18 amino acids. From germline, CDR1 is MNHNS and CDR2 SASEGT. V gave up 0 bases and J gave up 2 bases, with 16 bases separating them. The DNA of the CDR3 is TGTGCCAGCAGTGAAGCGCTTGGATGGCAGGACAACACCGGGGAGCTGTTTTTT. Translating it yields CASSEALGWQDNTGELFF.

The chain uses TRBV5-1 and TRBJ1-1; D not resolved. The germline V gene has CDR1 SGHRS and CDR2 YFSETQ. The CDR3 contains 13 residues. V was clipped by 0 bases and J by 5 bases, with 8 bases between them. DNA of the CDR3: TGCGCCAGCAGCTTGGGCGGGGAGACTGAAGCTTTCTTT. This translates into CASSLGGETEAFF.

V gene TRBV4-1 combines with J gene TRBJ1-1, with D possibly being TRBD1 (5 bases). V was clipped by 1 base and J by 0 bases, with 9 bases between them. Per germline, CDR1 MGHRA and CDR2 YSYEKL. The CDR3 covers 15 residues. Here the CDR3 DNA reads TGCGCCAGCAGCCAAGTGGTAGGGGTGAACACTGAAGCTTTCTTT. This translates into CASSQVVGVNTEAFF.

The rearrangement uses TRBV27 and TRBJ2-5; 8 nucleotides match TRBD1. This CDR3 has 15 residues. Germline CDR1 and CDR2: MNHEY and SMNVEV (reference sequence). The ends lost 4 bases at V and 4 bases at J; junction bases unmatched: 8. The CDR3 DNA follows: TGTGCCAGCAGTTCTTACAGGGGGTCGGGAGAGACCCAGTACTTC. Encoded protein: CASSSYRGSGETQYF.

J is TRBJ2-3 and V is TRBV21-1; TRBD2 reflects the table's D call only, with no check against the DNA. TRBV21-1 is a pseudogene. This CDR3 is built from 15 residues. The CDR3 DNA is TGTGCCAGCAGCAAAGCTAGCGGGGGCGCAGATACGCAGTATTTT. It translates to CASSKASGGADTQYF.

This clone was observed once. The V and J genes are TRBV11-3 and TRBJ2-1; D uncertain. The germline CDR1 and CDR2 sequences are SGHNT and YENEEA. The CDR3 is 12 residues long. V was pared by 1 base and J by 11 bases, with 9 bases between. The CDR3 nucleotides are TGTGCCAGCAGCTTAGTGGACCGTCAGCAGTTCTTC. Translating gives CASSLVDRQQFF.

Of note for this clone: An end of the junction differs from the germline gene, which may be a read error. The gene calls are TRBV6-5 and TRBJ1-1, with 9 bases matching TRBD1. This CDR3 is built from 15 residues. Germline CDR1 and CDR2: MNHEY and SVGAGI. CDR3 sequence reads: CAISPGQGLNTEAFF. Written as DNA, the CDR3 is TGTGCCATCAGTCCGGGACAGGGTTTAAACACTGAAGCTTTCTTT.

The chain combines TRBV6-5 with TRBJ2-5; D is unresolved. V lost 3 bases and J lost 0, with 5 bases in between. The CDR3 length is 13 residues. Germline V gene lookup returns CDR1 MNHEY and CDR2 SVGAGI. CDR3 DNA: TGTGCCAGCAGTTATGACAACCAAGAGACCCAGTACTTC. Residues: CASSYDNQETQYF.

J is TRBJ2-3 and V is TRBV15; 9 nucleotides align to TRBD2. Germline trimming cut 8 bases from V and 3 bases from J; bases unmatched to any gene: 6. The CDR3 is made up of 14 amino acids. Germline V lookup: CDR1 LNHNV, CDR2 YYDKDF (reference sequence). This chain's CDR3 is CATRGLAGTDTQYF. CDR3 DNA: TGTGCCACCCGAGGCCTAGCGGGGACAGATACGCAGTATTTT.

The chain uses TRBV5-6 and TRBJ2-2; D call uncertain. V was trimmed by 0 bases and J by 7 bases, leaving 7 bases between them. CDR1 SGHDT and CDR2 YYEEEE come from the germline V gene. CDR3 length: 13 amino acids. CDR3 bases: TGTGCCAGCAGCTTGGGCTCATACGGGGAGCTGTTTTTT. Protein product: CASSLGSYGELFF.

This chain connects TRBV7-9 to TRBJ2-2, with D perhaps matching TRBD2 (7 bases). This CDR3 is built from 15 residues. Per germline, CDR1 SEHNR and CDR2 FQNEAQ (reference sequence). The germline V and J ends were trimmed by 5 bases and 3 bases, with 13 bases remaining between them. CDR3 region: CASSPRGAYTGELFF. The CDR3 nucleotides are TGTGCCAGCAGCCCACGGGGGGCCTACACCGGGGAGCTGTTTTTT.

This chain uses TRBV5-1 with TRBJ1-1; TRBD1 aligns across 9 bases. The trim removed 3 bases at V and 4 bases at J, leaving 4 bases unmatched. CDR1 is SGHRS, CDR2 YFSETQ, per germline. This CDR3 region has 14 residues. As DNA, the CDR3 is TGCGCCAGCAGCTGGACAGGGGTGGGCACTGAAGCTTTCTTT. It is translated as CASSWTGVGTEAFF. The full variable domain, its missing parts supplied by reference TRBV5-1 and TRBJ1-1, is KAGVTQTPRYLIKTRGQQVTLSCSPISGHRSVSWYQQTPGQGLQFLFEYFSETQRNKGNFPGRFSGRQFSNSRSEMNVSTLELGDSALYLCASSWTGVGTEAFFGQGTRLTVV.

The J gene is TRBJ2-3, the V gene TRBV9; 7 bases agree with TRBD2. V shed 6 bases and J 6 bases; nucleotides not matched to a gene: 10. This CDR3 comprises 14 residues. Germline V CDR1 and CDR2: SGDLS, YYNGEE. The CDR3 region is CASTRTGGWDTQYF. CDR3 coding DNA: TGTGCCAGCACCCGGACGGGAGGATGGGATACGCAGTATTTT.

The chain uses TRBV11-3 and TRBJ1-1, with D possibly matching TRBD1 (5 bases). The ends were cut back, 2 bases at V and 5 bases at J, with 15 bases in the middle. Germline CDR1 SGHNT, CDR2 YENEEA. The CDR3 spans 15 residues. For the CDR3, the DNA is TGTGCCAGCAGCTTAAACCGGGGCCGATGGACTGAAGCTTTCTTT. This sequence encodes CASSLNRGRWTEAFF.

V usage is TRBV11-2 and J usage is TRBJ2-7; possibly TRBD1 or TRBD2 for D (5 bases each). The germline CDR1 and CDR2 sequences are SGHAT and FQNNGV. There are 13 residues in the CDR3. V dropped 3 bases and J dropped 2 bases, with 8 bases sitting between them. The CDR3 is CASSFGGAYEQYF. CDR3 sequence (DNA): TGTGCCAGCAGCTTTGGGGGAGCCTACGAGCAGTACTTC. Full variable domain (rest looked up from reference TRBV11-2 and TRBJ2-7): EAGVAQSPRYKIIEKRQSVAFWCNPISGHATLYWYQQILGQGPKLLIQFQNNGVVDDSQLPKDRFSAERLKGVDSTLKIQPAKLEDSAVYLCASSFGGAYEQYFGPGTRLTVT.

The chain's CDR3 is CASSLRDRRGTNEKLFF. The CDR3 coding sequence is TGTGCCAGCAGCCTTCGGGACAGGCGAGGCACTAATGAAAAACTGTTTTTT. This sequence joins TRBV9 and TRBJ1-4; 8 bases agree with TRBD1. This CDR3 comprises 17 residues. V trimming: 4 bases; J trimming: 2 bases; junction bases outside the gene matches: 10. CDR1 and CDR2 from the germline V gene are SGDLS and YYNGEE.

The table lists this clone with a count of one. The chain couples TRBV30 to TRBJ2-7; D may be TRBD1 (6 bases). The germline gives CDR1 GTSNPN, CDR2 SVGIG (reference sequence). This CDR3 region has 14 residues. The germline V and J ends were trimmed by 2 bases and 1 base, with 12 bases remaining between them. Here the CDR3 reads CAWSSGAGSYEQYF. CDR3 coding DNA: TGTGCCTGGAGTTCAGGGGCTGGATCCTACGAGCAGTACTTC.

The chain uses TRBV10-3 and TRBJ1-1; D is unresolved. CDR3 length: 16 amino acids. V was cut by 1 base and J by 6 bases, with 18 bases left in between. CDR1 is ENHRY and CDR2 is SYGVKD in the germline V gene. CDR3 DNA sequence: TGTGCCATCAGTGAGTTGGCAAAAGTGGGGAGCCCTGAAGCTTTCTTT. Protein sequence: CAISELAKVGSPEAFF.